The present T cell receptor (beta chain) was sequenced within a study of blood T cells in healthy people across ages. Whole-study context: Capturing about one barcoded beta molecule per two T cells was achieved by template switching.

Using a J-beta primer mix together with a sample-barcoded 5' primer, a second PCR was run for roughly 7 to 11 cycles. In TCRdb, the 5' RACE reads were re-called with MiXCR into one record per CDR3 protein. The sample contains 1.5 million to 2 million distinct CDR3 sequences, roughly 49% of which appear only once. Findings and limits, study-wide: Naive T cell percentage showed a strong correlation with TCR beta diversity. A greater number of naive CD4+ cells and higher diversity distinguished long-lived donors from aged donors.

Trimming took 1 base from V and 5 from J, leaving 9 bases between them. Germline CDR1 is KGHSH and CDR2 is LQKENI. The CDR3 covers 14 residues. Notes on this clonotype: The antigen is not known.

Donation came from healthy Caucasian individuals in Russia who were aged 6 to 90. Specimen: blood. The V gene is TRBV18, the J gene TRBJ2-1; D not certain. The sequence was obtained from a woman in her thirties or forties in good health. CDR3 DNA sequence: TGTGCCAGCTCACCACTCGTCAGAAACAATGAGCAGTTCTTC. Translation gives CASSPLVRNNEQFF.